Following are 24 T cell receptor beta chains from one sample sequenced in a study of T cell responses to AZD1222 COVID-19 vaccine. The method was immunoSEQ multiplex PCR; TCRdb's version includes in-frame clones alone and lacks a portion of them. The data contain 150,000 to 180,000 clones, around nine tenths of them singletons. The source material was peripheral blood, sampled on day 0 of AZD1222 vaccination. The receptors here all came from an adult in good health.

This chain connects TRBV7-8 to TRBJ1-2, with D possibly matching TRBD1 (6 bases). Between the trimmed V and J ends, which lost 4 bases and 7 bases, there was a span of 25 bases. Germline loops: CDR1 SGHVS, CDR2 FQNEAQ. The CDR3 length is 17 residues. CDR3 sequence (DNA): TGTGCCAGCAGCTCAGAGGGGGAAGGGGAGCCCATAGGTGGCTACACCTTC. Translated, it gives CASSSEGEGEPIGGYTF.

The J gene is TRBJ1-2, the V gene TRBV3-1 (or the pseudogene TRBV3-2), with 8 nucleotides matching TRBD1. This CDR3 region has 19 residues. The germline V gene encodes CDR1 LGHDT and CDR2 YNNKEL (reference sequence). V was clipped by 3 bases and J by 3 bases; unmatched bases: 18. The CDR3 region has the DNA TGTGCCAGCAGCCAGGGGACAGGCCGACGGTCCTATTACGACTATGGCTACACCTTC. This encodes CASSQGTGRRSYYDYGYTF.

The chain employs TRBV6-1 and TRBJ1-1; maybe TRBD1 (5 bases). Germline CDR1 and CDR2: MNHNS and SASEGT. The length of the CDR3 is 13 residues. Trimming cost V 2 bases and J 11 bases, with 15 bases left between them. In DNA form, the CDR3 reads TGTGCCAGCAGTGAAAGGGCAGGGTCAAAGGCTTTCTTT. As protein: CASSERAGSKAFF.

The chain has TRBV5-6 and TRBJ1-1; maybe TRBD1 (6 bases). The CDR3 has 14 amino acids. V lost 4 bases and J lost 2, with 12 bases in between. CDR1 is SGHDT, CDR2 YYEEEE, per germline. This chain's CDR3 is CASSRDTANTEAFF. The DNA for the CDR3 is TGTGCCAGCAGCAGGGACACAGCAAACACTGAAGCTTTCTTT.

The chain has TRBV7-6 and TRBJ1-2; D is perhaps TRBD1 (5 bases). Germline V CDR1 and CDR2: SGHVS, FNYEAQ. This CDR3 spans 14 amino acids. Between the trimmed V and J ends, which lost 1 base and 6 bases, there was a span of 12 bases. CDR3 residues: CASSLVGGEDGYTF. CDR3 nucleotides: TGTGCCAGCAGCTTAGTGGGGGGGGAGGATGGCTACACCTTC. Together with reference TRBV7-6 and TRBJ1-2, the CDR3 gives the full variable domain: GAGVSQSPRYKVTKRGQDVALRCDPISGHVSLYWYRQALGQGPEFLTYFNYEAQQDKSGLPNDRFSAERPEGSISTLTIQRTEQRDSAMYRCASSLVGGEDGYTFGSGTRLTVV.

This clone was seen just once. The chain has TRBV4-3 and TRBJ2-7; possible D gene TRBD1, 6 bases. Trimming pared 0 bases from V and 7 bases from J, leaving 10 bases between. Germline loops: CDR1 LGHNA, CDR2 YSLEER. This CDR3 is built from 13 residues. The CDR3 DNA reads as TGCGCCAGCAGCCAAGAGTGGGGGCGAGAGCAGTACTTC. Protein: CASSQEWGREQYF.

This clone was detected only once. This rearrangement joins TRBV7-9 to TRBJ2-7; possibly TRBD1 for D (6 bases). This CDR3 spans 13 amino acids. The V end was cut by 1 base, the J end by 7 bases, with 11 bases between. The germline gives CDR1 SEHNR, CDR2 FQNEAQ (reference sequence). CDR3 DNA: TGTGCCAGCAGCTTAGAACAGGGTAGGGAGCAGTACTTC. It yields the protein CASSLEQGREQYF.

The CDR3 DNA reads TGTGCCAGCACTGGACATGGTCAAGAATACGAGCAGTACTTC. Amino acids: CASTGHGQEYEQYF. V is TRBV6-5 and J is TRBJ2-7, with a possible D match to TRBD1 (5 bases). With 7 bases removed from V and 4 bases from J, the gap between germline ends came to 17 bases. There are 14 residues in the CDR3. CDR1 and CDR2 (germline): MNHEY, SVGAGI.

The rearrangement uses TRBV6-6 and TRBJ1-5; 9 bases fit TRBD1. The CDR3 has 15 amino acids. Germline loops: CDR1 MNHNY, CDR2 SVGAGI (reference sequence). Trimming removed 5 bases from V and 3 bases from J; junction bases left unmatched: 5. The CDR3 here is CASSGDRDTNQPQHF. CDR3 sequence (DNA): TGTGCCAGCAGTGGGGACAGGGATACCAATCAGCCCCAGCATTTT.

The count of this clone is one. The rearrangement joins TRBV4-1 to TRBJ2-1; the match to TRBD1 covers 10 bases. After removal of 1 base from V and 5 bases from J, the junction contained 5 bases not matched to a gene. The CDR3 has 16 residues. From germline, CDR1 is MGHRA and CDR2 YSYEKL. The CDR3 sequence is CASSQVVGTGDNEQFF. In DNA form, the CDR3 reads TGCGCCAGCAGCCAAGTTGTCGGGACAGGGGACAATGAGCAGTTCTTC.

The chain couples TRBV6-2 or TRBV6-3 to TRBJ1-5; D ambiguous. V lost 5 bases, J lost 5 bases, and 7 bases lay in between. The CDR3 consists of 12 residues. CDR1 and CDR2 from the germline V gene are MNHEY and SVGEGT. CDR3 nucleotides: TGTGCCAGCAGTCCGACTTATCAGCCCCAGCATTTT. Amino acids: CASSPTYQPQHF.

This chain joins TRBV18 and TRBJ1-6; D might be TRBD1 (5 bases). The CDR3 extends over 15 amino acids. Per the germline V gene, CDR1 is KGHSH and CDR2 is LQKENI. Trimming shortened V by 3 bases and J by 8 bases, and 14 bases separated the two germline ends. The DNA for the CDR3 is TGTGCCAGCTCACCCCGGGTCCCGGGGGATTCACCCCTCCACTTT. As protein: CASSPRVPGDSPLHF.

The rearrangement joins TRBV13 to TRBJ2-3, with D perhaps matching TRBD2 (6 bases). Trimming cost V 5 bases and J 8 bases, with 11 bases left between them. The CDR3 covers 12 residues. CDR1 and CDR2 from the germline V gene are PRHDT and FYEKMQ (reference sequence). The CDR3 region is CASSLRLGTQYF. For the CDR3, the DNA is TGTGCCAGCAGCCTCAGACTAGGTACGCAGTATTTT.

The chain uses TRBV9 and TRBJ1-2; 10 bases line up with TRBD1. The CDR3 loop spans 16 amino acids. Germline V CDR1 and CDR2: SGDLS, YYNGEE. Trimming removed 4 bases from V and 5 bases from J; junction bases left unmatched: 11. CDR3 in DNA: TGTGCCAGCAGCTACCCGGGGACAGGGGTCCGTTATGGCTACACCTTC. Residues: CASSYPGTGVRYGYTF.

The chain employs TRBV5-1 and TRBJ2-5; TRBD2 matches at 7 bases. Per germline, CDR1 SGHRS and CDR2 YFSETQ. With 4 bases clipped from V and 2 bases from J, the junction kept 5 bases outside the gene matches. There are 14 residues in the CDR3. CDR3 in amino acids: CASSPPSGQETQYF. CDR3 nucleotides: TGCGCCAGCAGCCCCCCTAGCGGACAAGAGACCCAGTACTTC.

This clone was detected only once. The rearrangement uses TRBV3-1 (or the pseudogene TRBV3-2) and TRBJ1-1; D is unresolved. This CDR3 spans 16 amino acids. Per germline, CDR1 LGHDT and CDR2 YNNKEL (reference sequence). V lost 4 bases to trimming and J lost 4 bases, with 19 bases between them. The CDR3 DNA reads TGTGCCAGCAGCCCTTATAGGGCCCGCGGGTTCACTGAAGCTTTCTTT. It codes for CASSPYRARGFTEAFF.

This clone was seen a handful of times. The chain couples TRBV23-1 to TRBJ1-4, with no clear D. TRBV23-1 is an open reading frame whose function is uncertain. CDR3 length: 13 amino acids. V was shortened by 3 bases and J by 0 bases, with 2 bases between the two germline ends. CDR3 in DNA: TGCGCCAGCAGTCACGCAACTAATGAAAAACTGTTTTTT. Protein sequence: CASSHATNEKLFF.

This clone appeared a single time. A read error may produce the germline difference seen at one junction end. The chain uses TRBV7-7 and TRBJ2-3; 10 bases align to TRBD2. CDR3 length equals 15 residues. Germline V CDR1 and CDR2: SSHAT, FNYEAQ (reference sequence). The CDR3 loop reads CASSTGTSGTDTQYF. CDR3 nucleotide sequence: TGTGCTAGCAGCACAGGGACTAGCGGCACAGATACGCAGTATTTT.

The chain has TRBV25-1 and TRBJ2-1; either TRBD1 or TRBD2 may fit D (5 bases each). The CDR3 has 15 amino acids. Germline CDR1 and CDR2: MGHDK and SYGVNS. V was shortened by 7 bases and J by 0 bases, with 13 bases between the two germline ends. This CDR3 is CASTQGGGSYNEQFF. CDR3 in DNA: TGTGCCAGCACCCAGGGTGGGGGCTCCTACAATGAGCAGTTCTTC.

This clone was counted only a few times. The V call is TRBV4-3, the J call TRBJ2-6, with a possible D match to TRBD1 (5 bases). CDR1 and CDR2 (germline): LGHNA, YSLEER. The CDR3 extends over 16 amino acids. V was trimmed by 0 bases and J by 2 bases, leaving 8 bases between them. The CDR3 loop reads CASSQDQGTGANVLTF. The CDR3 region has the DNA TGCGCCAGCAGCCAAGATCAGGGTACTGGGGCCAACGTCCTGACTTTC.

The rearrangement uses TRBV2 and TRBJ1-1, with D possibly TRBD1 on 6 matching bases. Germline values: CDR1 SNHLY, CDR2 FYNNEI. The CDR3 is 15 amino acids. V lost 6 bases to trimming and J lost 6 bases, with 20 bases between them. Written as DNA, the CDR3 is TGTGCCAGCAGGCTTGCCCTCCCAGGGGCCCCTGAAGCTTTCTTT. Its protein is CASRLALPGAPEAFF.

The rearrangement links TRBV5-4 to TRBJ2-2; 11 bases align to TRBD1. The CDR3 spans 14 residues. V gave up 7 bases and J gave up 5 bases; unmatched junction bases: 4. Germline CDR1 is SGHNT and CDR2 is YYREEE (reference sequence). CDR3 DNA sequence: TGTGCCAGCCCGGGACAGGGGGGAACCGGGGAGCTGTTTTTT. It codes for CASPGQGGTGELFF.

The chain is built from TRBV10-3 and TRBJ1-2, with D perhaps matching TRBD1 (6 bases). Trimming took off 4 bases at V and 4 bases at J, with 16 bases between the two ends. Germline lookup yields CDR1 ENHRY and CDR2 SYGVKD. This CDR3 comprises 15 residues. The CDR3 nucleotides read TGTGCCATCAGTGCCTTAACAGGGCCGCTCTATGGCTACACCTTC. It specifies CAISALTGPLYGYTF.

The V gene is TRBV29-1, the J gene TRBJ2-1; D is possibly TRBD2 (5 bases). With 0 bases removed from V and 13 bases from J, the gap between germline ends came to 7 bases. This CDR3 is built from 10 residues. CDR1 SQVTM and CDR2 ANQGSEA come from the germline V gene. CDR3 DNA sequence: TGCAGCGTTGAAGAGGACTCCCAGTTCTTC. Amino acids: CSVEEDSQFF.